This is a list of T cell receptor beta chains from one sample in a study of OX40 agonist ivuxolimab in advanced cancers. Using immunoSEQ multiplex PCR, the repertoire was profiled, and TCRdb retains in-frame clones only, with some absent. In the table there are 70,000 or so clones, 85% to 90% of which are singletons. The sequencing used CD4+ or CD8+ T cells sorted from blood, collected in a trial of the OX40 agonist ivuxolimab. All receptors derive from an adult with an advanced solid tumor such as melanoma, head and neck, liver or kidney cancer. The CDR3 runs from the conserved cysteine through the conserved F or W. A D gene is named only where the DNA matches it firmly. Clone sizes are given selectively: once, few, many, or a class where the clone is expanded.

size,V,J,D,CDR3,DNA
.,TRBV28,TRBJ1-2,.,CASSLPTGNYGYTF,TGTGCCAGCAGTTTACCCACAGGGAACTATGGCTACACCTTC
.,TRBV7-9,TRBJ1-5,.,CASSLQGNQPQHF,TGTGCCAGCAGCTTACAGGGCAATCAGCCCCAGCATTTT
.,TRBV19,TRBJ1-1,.,CASSIFAGRGTEAFF,TGTGCCAGTAGTATTTTCGCAGGGAGGGGCACTGAAGCTTTCTTT
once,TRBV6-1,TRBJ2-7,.,CASSTSRVPYEQYF,TGTGCCAGCAGTACTTCCAGGGTACCCTACGAGCAGTACTTC
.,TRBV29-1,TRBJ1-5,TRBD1,CSVADRDGNQPQHF,TGCAGCGTAGCGGACAGGGATGGCAATCAGCCCCAGCATTTT
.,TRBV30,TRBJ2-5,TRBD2,CAWSRTSAQETQYF,TGTGCCTGGAGCCGAACTAGCGCCCAAGAGACCCAGTACTTC
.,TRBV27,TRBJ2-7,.,CASTREGSYEQYF,TGTGCCAGCACCCGAGAGGGATCCTACGAGCAGTACTTC
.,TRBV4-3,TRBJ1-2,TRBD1,CASSQEVGGHNYGYTF,TGCGCCAGCAGCCAAGAAGTAGGGGGCCATAACTATGGCTACACCTTC
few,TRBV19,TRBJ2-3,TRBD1,CASSIDGQGVTDTQYF,TGTGCCAGTAGTATAGATGGACAGGGGGTCACAGATACGCAGTATTTT
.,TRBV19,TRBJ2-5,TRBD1,CASSVTGGQETQYF,TGTGCCAGTAGTGTCACAGGGGGCCAAGAGACCCAGTACTTC
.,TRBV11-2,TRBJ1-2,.,CASSLEGEGYGYTF,TGTGCCAGCAGCCTAGAAGGGGAGGGGTATGGCTACACCTTC
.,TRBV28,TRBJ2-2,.,CASRGSGAAGELFF,TGTGCCAGCAGGGGATCAGGGGCCGCCGGGGAGCTGTTTTTT
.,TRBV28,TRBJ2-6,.,CASSRAGHRSGANVLTF,TGTGCCAGCAGTCGCGCCGGACATAGGTCTGGGGCCAACGTCCTGACTTTC
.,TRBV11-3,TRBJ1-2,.,CASSLPTVNYGYTF,TGTGCCAGCAGCTTACCCACGGTCAACTATGGCTACACCTTC
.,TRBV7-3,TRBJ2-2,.,CASSLRRGTGELFF,TGTGCCAGCAGCTTAAGGAGGGGGACCGGGGAGCTGTTTTTT
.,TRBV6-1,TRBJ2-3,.,CASSQQDYTQYF,TGTGCCAGCAGCCAGCAGGATTATACGCAGTATTTT
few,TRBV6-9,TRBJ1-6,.,CASNYLGPYNSPLHF,TGTGCCAGCAATTATCTGGGGCCTTATAATTCACCCCTCCACTTT
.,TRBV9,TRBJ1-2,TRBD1,CASTMTGKSGYTF,TGTGCCAGCACCATGACAGGGAAATCTGGCTACACCTTC
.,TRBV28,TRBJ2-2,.,CASSLEGWLRTGELFF,TGTGCCAGCAGTTTAGAAGGATGGCTCCGCACCGGGGAGCTGTTTTTT
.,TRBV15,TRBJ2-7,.,CATSRDVDGGVVEQYF,TGTGCCACCAGCAGAGATGTAGATGGGGGAGTGGTTGAGCAGTACTTC
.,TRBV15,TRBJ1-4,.,CATSRDTREKLFF,TGTGCCACCAGCAGAGATACGCGGGAAAAACTGTTTTTT
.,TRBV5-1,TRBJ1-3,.,CASSLMGNTIYF,TGCGCCAGCAGCTTAATGGGAAACACCATATATTTT
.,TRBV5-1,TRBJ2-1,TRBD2,CASSSRTGGPIKRAEQFF,TGCGCCAGCAGTAGTAGGACGGGAGGGCCCATCAAGCGGGCTGAGCAGTTCTTC
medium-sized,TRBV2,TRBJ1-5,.,CASSEVQGHSNQPQHF,TGTGCCAGCAGTGAAGTACAGGGCCATAGCAATCAGCCCCAGCATTTT
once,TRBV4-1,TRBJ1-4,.,CASSQGQSSNEKLFF,TGCGCCAGCAGCCAAGGACAGAGTTCTAATGAAAAACTGTTTTTT
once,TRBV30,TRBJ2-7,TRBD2,CAWKGLAGHSASSYEQYF,TGTGCCTGGAAGGGACTAGCGGGCCACTCGGCAAGTTCCTACGAGCAGTACTTC
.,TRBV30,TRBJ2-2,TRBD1,CAWSLTGVDGELFF,TGTGCCTGGAGTCTTACAGGGGTAGACGGGGAGCTGTTTTTT
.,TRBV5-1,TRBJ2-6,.,CASSLQHPSGANVLTF,TGCGCCAGCAGCTTGCAACACCCCTCTGGGGCCAACGTCCTGACTTTC
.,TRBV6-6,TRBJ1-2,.,CASRGAPLFGYTF,TGTGCCAGCAGAGGGGCGCCCCTTTTTGGCTACACCTTC
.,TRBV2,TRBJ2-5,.,CASSRDPGETQYF,TGTGCCAGCAGCCGGGACCCCGGGGAGACCCAGTACTTC
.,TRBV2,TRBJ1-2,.,CASRPGVESYGYTF,TGTGCCAGCAGACCCGGGGTAGAAAGCTATGGCTACACCTTC
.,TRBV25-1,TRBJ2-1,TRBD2,CASKGLAEPPHGEQFF,TGTGCCAGCAAAGGACTAGCGGAGCCACCCCATGGGGAGCAGTTCTTC
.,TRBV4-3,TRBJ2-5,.,CASSQTSRRKETQYF,TGCGCCAGCAGCCAAACAAGTCGGAGAAAAGAGACCCAGTACTTC